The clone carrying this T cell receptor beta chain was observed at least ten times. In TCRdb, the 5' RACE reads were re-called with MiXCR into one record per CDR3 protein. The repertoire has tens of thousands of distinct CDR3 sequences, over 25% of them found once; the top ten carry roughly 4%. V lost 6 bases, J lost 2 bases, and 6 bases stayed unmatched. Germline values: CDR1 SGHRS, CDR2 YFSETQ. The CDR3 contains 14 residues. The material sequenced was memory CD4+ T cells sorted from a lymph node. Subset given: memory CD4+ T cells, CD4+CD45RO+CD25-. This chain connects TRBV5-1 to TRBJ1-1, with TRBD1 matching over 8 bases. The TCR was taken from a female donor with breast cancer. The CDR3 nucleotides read TGCGCCAGCAAGGTCCAGGGGGCCAACACTGAAGCTTTCTTT. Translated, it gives CASKVQGANTEAFF. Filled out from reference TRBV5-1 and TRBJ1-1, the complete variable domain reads KAGVTQTPRYLIKTRGQQVTLSCSPISGHRSVSWYQQTPGQGLQFLFEYFSETQRNKGNFPGRFSGRQFSNSRSEMNVSTLELGDSALYLCASKVQGANTEAFFGQGTRLTVV.